This TCR beta chain originates from a study of CXCR3-negative and CXCR3-positive naive CD8 T cells. Study context: Per-library TRB read counts averaged about 1.5 +/- 0.3 million, adding up to around 130 million in total. Study-wide findings and caveats: TRB CDR3 hydrophobicity was greater in CXCR3-positive naive cells than in CXCR3-negative naive cells. In naive cells, CXCR3-negative and CXCR3-positive subsets had similar TRBV-TRBJ usage; memory cells differed.

As concerns this clonotype: Its antigen is currently unknown.

Libraries of TRB cDNA were made by 5' RACE and carried UMIs. TCRdb re-called the 5' RACE reads; every CDR3 protein appears as one record, without DNA. This sample carries roughly 110,000 distinct CDR3 sequences, with about 0.35% going to the ten biggest clones. Germline V gene sequence: CDR1 SQVTM, CDR2 ANQGSEA. The CDR3 runs 11 residues. Sequencing input: naive CXCR3+ CD8+ T cells from blood. Noted subset: CD45RO-CCR7+CD27+CD95- naive CD8+ T cells expressing CXCR3 (TNR3+). The chain has TRBV29-1 and TRBJ2-1. This receptor was identified in a human donor in good health. Some clones in this sample may be carry-over from other donors' samples. Here the CDR3 reads CSVRSYNEQFF.